This TCR beta chain derives from a study of CD8 T cells in ankylosing spondylitis. Study-level points and caveats: Typical of ankylosing spondylitis blood, it appeared, was a TCR beta motif of about eight highly homologous variants. Disease-associated clonotypes exhibited CD8+ identity and were relatively infrequent in peripheral blood. Matched ankylosing spondylitis synovial fluid reportedly showed significant enrichment of disease-linked clones.

By quantitative 5'-RACE with molecular barcodes, the TCR beta libraries were made. TCRdb itself ran the 5' RACE reads through MiXCR, one entry per CDR3 protein. This table holds approximately 31,000 distinct CDR3 sequences, more than 25% found once. This CDR3 comprises 14 residues. The germline V gene has CDR1 MNHEY and CDR2 SMNVEV (reference sequence). V shed 3 bases and J shed 8 bases, with 14 bases lying between them. This clonotype came up a few times. Its antigen remains unknown. This clonotype was obtained from a male donor with ankylosing spondylitis. This sequence joins TRBV27 and TRBJ2-1, with D hard to call. The sequenced sample consisted of synovial fluid, either unsorted or a sorted T cell fraction (not recorded which). CDR3 bases: TGTGCCAGCAGTTTCAGGACGGCTACGGATGAGCAGTTCTTC. Its translation: CASSFRTATDEQFF.